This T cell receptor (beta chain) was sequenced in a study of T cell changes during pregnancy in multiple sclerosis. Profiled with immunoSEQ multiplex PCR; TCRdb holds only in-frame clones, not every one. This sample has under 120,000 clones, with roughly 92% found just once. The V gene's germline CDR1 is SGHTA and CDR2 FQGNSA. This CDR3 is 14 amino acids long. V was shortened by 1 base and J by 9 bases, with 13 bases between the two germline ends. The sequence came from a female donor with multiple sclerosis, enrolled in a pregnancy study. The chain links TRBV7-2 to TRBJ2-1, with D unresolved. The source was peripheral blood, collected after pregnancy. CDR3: CASSLGRLALEQFF. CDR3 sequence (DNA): TGTGCCAGCAGCTTAGGACGGTTAGCTCTTGAGCAGTTCTTC.